This TCR beta chain derives from a study of memory CD4+ T cells and cytomegalovirus serostatus. The sort gate was single viable CD3+CD4+CD8-CD45RO+ cells for memory CD4+ T cells. CD4+ T cells were isolated by positive magnetic selection. Produced via immunoSEQ multiplex PCR; TCRdb's table is partial and in-frame only. The sample lists some 67,000 clones, 60% to 85% seen once, with about 4.8% in the top ten. This sequence was found in an adult in good health and CMV-seropositive. Sequenced: memory CD4+ T cells from blood.

As DNA, the CDR3 is TGTGCCCCGCTAACTAGCCCCCTCGAGCAGTACTTC. Residues: CAPLTSPLEQYF. V and J are TRBV7-3 and TRBJ2-7; D perhaps matches TRBD2 (6 bases). V lost 11 bases to trimming and J lost 6 bases, with 17 bases between them. The germline V gene encodes CDR1 SGHTA and CDR2 FQGTGA. This CDR3 contains 12 residues.